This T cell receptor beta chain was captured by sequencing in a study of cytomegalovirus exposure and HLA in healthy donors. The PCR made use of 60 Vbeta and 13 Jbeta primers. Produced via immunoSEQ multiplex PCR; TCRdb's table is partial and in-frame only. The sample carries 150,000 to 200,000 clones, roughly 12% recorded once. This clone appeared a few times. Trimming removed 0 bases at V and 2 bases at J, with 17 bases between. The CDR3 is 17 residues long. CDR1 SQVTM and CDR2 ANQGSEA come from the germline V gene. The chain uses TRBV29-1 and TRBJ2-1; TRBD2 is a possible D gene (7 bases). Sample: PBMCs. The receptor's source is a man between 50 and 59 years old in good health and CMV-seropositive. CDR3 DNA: TGCAGCGTTGAAGAATGGGGCCGGGGGGCCGCCTACAATGAGCAGTTCTTC. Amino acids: CSVEEWGRGAAYNEQFF.